This TCR beta chain was sequenced in a study of blood T cell repertoires in COVID-19. Study information: The origin of the acute and convalescent COVID-19 samples was the United States, Italy and Spain. PBMCs, B-cell-depleted T cells, or T cells provided the cDNA or gDNA that made up the material.

Produced via immunoSEQ multiplex PCR; TCRdb's table is partial and in-frame only. The sample has over 30,000 clones, around 91% seen once. With 0 bases removed from V and 4 bases from J, the gap between germline ends came to 7 bases. Germline assignment: CDR1 LNHNV and CDR2 YYDKDF (reference sequence). This CDR3 spans 13 amino acids. The rearrangement links TRBV15 to TRBJ2-7, with D perhaps TRBD2 (5 bases). The sample was peripheral blood. The TCR was taken from an elderly man with acute or convalescent COVID-19. CDR3 sequence (DNA): TGTGCCACCAGCAGAGATCGGGGATACGAGCAGTACTTC. It encodes CATSRDRGYEQYF.